This TCR beta chain is drawn from a study of follicular helper T cells after annual influenza vaccination (dated by TCRdb to the late 2010s). Looking at the study overall: Blood was collected on days 0, 7 and 28 after each seasonal influenza vaccination. Some subjects were followed across successive annual vaccinations spanning the 2013-2014, 2014-2015 and 2015-2016 seasons to study recall of cTfh clones. One week after vaccination, a second recruited cohort of 12 to 13 subjects (Table S1) displayed a similar ICOS+CD38+ cTfh response. Multi-year samples were available for six subjects, with four spanning two vaccination seasons and two spanning three seasons. The 2013-2014 samples were cryopreserved, while the 2015 samples were processed right after collection.

This clone was picked up a small number of times. Its antigen is still unknown. No base quality values were provided; no much bigger clone lies one nucleotide off. Results the study describes overall, beyond this receptor: Successive annual vaccinations recalled a recurrent oligoclonal ICOS+CD38+ cTfh response that contained tetramer and AIM influenza-specific clonotypes. Only about 9.5-22% of analyzed cells yielded productive TCRB sequences, so sampling of rare clonotypes was not possible. Day 7 ICOS+CD38+ clones were most often found later in ICOS-CD38- cTfh, suggesting that subset may serve as a memory reservoir. ICOS+CD38+ cTfh clonality correlated with the frequency of that population, and its change correlated with the change in circulating plasmablast frequency.

At the junction V is shortened by 4 bases and J by 5 bases; bases outside the gene matches: 13. The germline V gene provides CDR1 MNHNS and CDR2 SASEGT. Counted from cysteine to phenylalanine, this CDR3 has 16 amino acids. The retained sequence is limited to the CDR3, 48 bases, with the frame set at the first base. Library method: the immunoSEQ multiplex PCR assay. Adaptive Biotechnologies handled the TCRB amplification, library preparation, sequencing and preliminary bioinformatics at Survey level resolution. For TCRB sequencing, genomic DNA from sorted cTfh populations was amplified by multiplex PCR. The study's own analysis went as follows. Clonality was computed in R as 1 minus normalized Shannon entropy; the Gini index was calculated with the R package ineq. To get the overlap score, the summed counts of shared sequences were divided by the total counts of all sequences in both of the compared samples. Fisher's exact test, with an assumed theoretical repertoire of 10^7 TCRB sequences, was used to assess the significance of shared clonotypes. TCRdb's version of the immuneACCESS table is confined to in-frame rearrangements and falls short of the full clone set. An unresolved V gene accounts for under half of the shortfall where checked; the remainder is of unknown origin. From that table come the V and J calls and clone size; the DNA was used to work out D and trimming. A total of around 3,000 clones appear in this sample, around 80% of them only once. The ten largest account for under 1.3% of the sample.

The sample's time point label, decoded: 2014-2015 season, 7 days after vaccination. Adults were given seasonal inactivated influenza vaccine (Fluvarix), and sorted blood CD4 subsets were followed by TCRB sequencing before and after vaccination. To be eligible, subjects had to be community-dwelling and could not have received an influenza vaccine during the previous 6 months. Subjects were excluded for influenza vaccine contraindications, substance abuse, HIV/AIDS, active malignancy, immunomodulatory medication, or active illness such as respiratory infection. Between about 35 and 110 mL of blood was sampled per time point. Circulating Tfh were defined as non-naive CD4+CXCR5+PD-1+ cells, and these cells were sorted into ICOS+CD38+ and ICOS-CD38- fractions. Either Ficoll-Paque PLUS or SepMate separation was used to isolate PBMC. Before DNA was extracted, the cell subsets were sorted from PBMC using a BD FACS Aria.

The chain joins TRBV6-1 to TRBJ2-7; TRBD2 matches 8 bases in the middle. The sample in question was CXCR5+ CD38- circulating T follicular helper cells from blood, obtained 7 days after influenza vaccination. The sample's cell subset or site label, in plain terms: circulating Tfh, non-naive CD4+CXCR5+PD-1+ (ICOS+CD38+ or ICOS-CD38-). The TCR originated in an adult who received the influenza vaccine. The CDR3 protein sequence reads: CASSAIPFEAGDEQYF. The DNA reads as follows: TGTGCCAGCAGTGCTATCCCTTTTGAAGCGGGGGACGAGCAGTACTTC.